The rows below give T cell receptor beta chains drawn from one sample of a study of blood T cell repertoires in COVID-19. TCRdb's table, derived via immunoSEQ multiplex PCR, lists solely in-frame clones and lacks some. Of approximately 500,000 clones in the sample, around nine tenths were seen once. Sequencing was done on a sample of PBMCs or T cells enriched from blood (not recorded which). These receptors all stem from a woman in her thirties or forties who had recovered from COVID-19. CDR3s include the opening cysteine and the closing phenylalanine or tryptophan. Fields, in order: J gene, CDR3 length, D gene, clone size, V gene, CDR3 protein, CDR3 DNA. The D gene is left open where the match is weak. Clone size is stated in some rows and not others, as once, few, many or a class when expanded.

j_gene: TRBJ2-2; len: 19; d_gene: TRBD1; abundance: NA; v_gene: TRBV4-1; CDR3aa: CASSHRSGTGGWNTGELFF; CDR3nt: TGCGCCAGCAGCCACCGCTCCGGGACAGGGGGATGGAACACCGGGGAGCTGTTTTTT
j_gene: TRBJ2-1; len: 14; d_gene: TRBD2; abundance: NA; v_gene: TRBV29-1; CDR3aa: CSVALAGGNNEQFF; CDR3nt: TGCAGCGTCGCGCTAGCGGGAGGAAACAATGAGCAGTTCTTC
j_gene: TRBJ1-4; len: 16; d_gene: TRBD1; abundance: NA; v_gene: TRBV11-3; CDR3aa: CASSLGGGTHNEKLFF; CDR3nt: TGTGCCAGCAGCTTAGGAGGGGGCACTCATAATGAAAAACTGTTTTTT
j_gene: TRBJ1-1; len: 18; d_gene: TRBD1; abundance: once; v_gene: TRBV29-1; CDR3aa: CSVQKLLGTGTKNTEAFF; CDR3nt: TGCAGCGTTCAGAAGCTCCTGGGGACAGGGACAAAGAACACTGAAGCTTTCTTT
j_gene: TRBJ1-5; len: 17; d_gene: NA; abundance: NA; v_gene: TRBV19; CDR3aa: CASRGDVRYFSNQPQHF; CDR3nt: TGTGCCAGTAGAGGAGACGTACGCTATTTTAGCAATCAGCCCCAGCATTTT
j_gene: TRBJ1-1; len: 13; d_gene: NA; abundance: NA; v_gene: TRBV24-1; CDR3aa: CATSDAGHTEAFF; CDR3nt: TGTGCCACCAGTGATGCAGGGCACACTGAAGCTTTCTTT
j_gene: TRBJ2-3; len: 12; d_gene: NA; abundance: NA; v_gene: TRBV10-3; CDR3aa: CAISAGADTQYF; CDR3nt: TGTGCCATCAGTGCGGGAGCGGATACGCAGTATTTT
j_gene: TRBJ2-1; len: 12; d_gene: NA; abundance: NA; v_gene: TRBV25-1; CDR3aa: CASSGYTGEQFF; CDR3nt: TGTGCCAGCAGTGGCTACACAGGCGAGCAGTTCTTC
j_gene: TRBJ2-3; len: 17; d_gene: NA; abundance: NA; v_gene: TRBV4-3; CDR3aa: CASSQGVITGYTDTQYF; CDR3nt: TGCGCCAGCAGCCAAGGGGTCATTACAGGTTACACAGATACGCAGTATTTT
j_gene: TRBJ1-6; len: 13; d_gene: NA; abundance: NA; v_gene: TRBV6-5; CDR3aa: CAARSSYNSPLHF; CDR3nt: TGTGCTGCACGGAGCTCCTATAATTCACCCCTCCACTTT
j_gene: TRBJ2-1; len: 13; d_gene: NA; abundance: NA; v_gene: TRBV27; CDR3aa: CASKWLRGNEQFF; CDR3nt: TGTGCCAGCAAGTGGCTTCGAGGGAATGAGCAGTTCTTC
j_gene: TRBJ2-5; len: 17; d_gene: NA; abundance: NA; v_gene: TRBV9; CDR3aa: CASSPGGFGGLGETQYF; CDR3nt: TGTGCCAGCAGCCCAGGAGGATTCGGGGGGCTAGGGGAGACCCAGTACTTC
j_gene: TRBJ1-5; len: 13; d_gene: NA; abundance: few; v_gene: TRBV7-2; CDR3aa: CASSLRVNQPQHF; CDR3nt: TGTGCCAGCAGCTTAAGAGTCAATCAGCCCCAGCATTTT
j_gene: TRBJ1-3; len: 15; d_gene: NA; abundance: NA; v_gene: TRBV10-3; CDR3aa: CAISERGGSGNTIYF; CDR3nt: TGTGCCATCAGTGAGCGGGGGGGATCTGGAAACACCATATATTTT
j_gene: TRBJ2-5; len: 15; d_gene: TRBD2; abundance: NA; v_gene: TRBV11-2; CDR3aa: CASSIGLGPRETQYF; CDR3nt: TGTGCCAGCAGCATCGGACTAGGCCCCAGGGAGACCCAGTACTTC
j_gene: TRBJ1-1; len: 15; d_gene: NA; abundance: NA; v_gene: TRBV5-8; CDR3aa: CASSLGVRRGTEAFF; CDR3nt: TGTGCCAGCAGCTTGGGAGTGAGGAGGGGCACTGAAGCTTTCTTT
j_gene: TRBJ2-1; len: 16; d_gene: TRBD2; abundance: NA; v_gene: TRBV6-1; CDR3aa: CASSERAGGPYNEQFF; CDR3nt: TGTGCCAGCAGTGAACGAGCGGGAGGGCCTTACAATGAGCAGTTCTTC
j_gene: TRBJ2-3; len: 16; d_gene: NA; abundance: NA; v_gene: TRBV7-9; CDR3aa: CASSLSSTGYTDTQYF; CDR3nt: TGTGCCAGCAGCCTCTCGTCGACAGGCTACACAGATACGCAGTATTTT
j_gene: TRBJ1-1; len: 15; d_gene: TRBD1; abundance: NA; v_gene: TRBV19; CDR3aa: CASSIVGQGVPEAFF; CDR3nt: TGTGCCAGTAGTATCGTGGGACAGGGCGTCCCTGAAGCTTTCTTT
j_gene: TRBJ1-1; len: 14; d_gene: NA; abundance: NA; v_gene: TRBV11-2; CDR3aa: CASKMDVSGTEAFF; CDR3nt: TGTGCCAGTAAGATGGACGTCTCGGGGACTGAAGCTTTCTTT
j_gene: TRBJ2-7; len: 15; d_gene: NA; abundance: NA; v_gene: TRBV7-2; CDR3aa: CASRQASGVWDEQYF; CDR3nt: TGTGCCAGCAGACAAGCATCAGGGGTTTGGGACGAGCAGTACTTC
j_gene: TRBJ2-3; len: 16; d_gene: TRBD1; abundance: once; v_gene: TRBV12-5; CDR3aa: CASGLTGQGVSDTQYF; CDR3nt: TGTGCTAGTGGTCTCACGGGACAGGGGGTTTCCGATACGCAGTATTTT
j_gene: TRBJ2-1; len: 15; d_gene: TRBD2; abundance: NA; v_gene: TRBV29-1; CDR3aa: CSVGGRAPSVYEQFF; CDR3nt: TGCAGCGTTGGCGGGAGGGCTCCCTCTGTCTATGAGCAGTTCTTC
j_gene: TRBJ2-1; len: 12; d_gene: NA; abundance: NA; v_gene: TRBV7-9; CDR3aa: CASSFTANEQFF; CDR3nt: TGTGCCAGCAGCTTCACTGCAAATGAGCAGTTCTTC
j_gene: TRBJ2-2; len: 14; d_gene: NA; abundance: NA; v_gene: TRBV4-3; CDR3aa: CASSPSGNTGELFF; CDR3nt: TGCGCCAGCAGTCCTTCGGGAAACACCGGGGAGCTGTTTTTT
j_gene: TRBJ2-3; len: 20; d_gene: TRBD2; abundance: NA; v_gene: TRBV18; CDR3aa: CASSPPRLPPTSGLTDTQYF; CDR3nt: TGTGCCAGCTCACCACCGAGACTACCCCCGACTAGCGGACTCACAGATACGCAGTATTTT
j_gene: TRBJ1-2; len: 13; d_gene: TRBD1; abundance: many; v_gene: TRBV18; CDR3aa: CASSTGQGYGYTF; CDR3nt: TGTGCCAGCTCAACGGGACAGGGGTATGGCTACACCTTC
j_gene: TRBJ1-2; len: 15; d_gene: NA; abundance: NA; v_gene: TRBV2; CDR3aa: CASSDRGSTPYGYTF; CDR3nt: TGTGCCAGCAGTGACAGGGGATCAACTCCGTATGGCTACACCTTC
j_gene: TRBJ2-1; len: 15; d_gene: NA; abundance: NA; v_gene: TRBV4-1; CDR3aa: CASSQAPLQGNEQFF; CDR3nt: TGCGCCAGCAGCCAAGCCCCCCTCCAGGGCAATGAGCAGTTCTTC
j_gene: TRBJ2-5; len: 12; d_gene: TRBD1; abundance: NA; v_gene: TRBV19; CDR3aa: CATRQGGETQYF; CDR3nt: TGTGCCACTAGACAGGGCGGGGAGACCCAGTACTTC
j_gene: TRBJ2-3; len: 16; d_gene: TRBD2; abundance: once; v_gene: TRBV6-2/TRBV6-3; CDR3aa: CASSSPGLADSDTQYF; CDR3nt: TGTGCCAGCAGCTCTCCGGGACTAGCGGACTCAGATACGCAGTATTTT